Each of the 12 T cell receptor beta chains below was sequenced from the same sample in a study of vaccination and CD4 T cells after COVID-19. Sequencing of cultured CD4+ T cell DNA used the Oncomine TCR Beta short-read assay. Using its own MiXCR run on the PCR reads, TCRdb lists one record per CDR3 protein. The sample holds roughly 14,000 distinct CDR3 sequences, roughly 50% seen once. Treatment meaning: roughly ten-day PBMC culture with coronavirus spike peptide pools or control peptides (ViraFEST assay). The antigens these receptors bind are not known. Sequenced here: cultured CD4+ T cells from blood, sampled after SARS-CoV-2 vaccination. The origin of the receptors is a human donor with COVID-19.

The chain uses TRBV20-1 and TRBJ1-2; 7 bases fit TRBD1. The germline gives CDR1 DFQATT, CDR2 SNEGSKA (reference sequence). V gave up 6 bases and J gave up 2 bases; unmatched junction bases: 9. This CDR3 contains 14 residues. The CDR3 sequence is CSAIDRAANYGYTF. In DNA, the CDR3 is TGCAGTGCCATAGACAGGGCCGCCAACTATGGCTACACCTTC.

V is TRBV15 and J is TRBJ2-7; D is unclear. The CDR3 loop spans 14 amino acids. V was pared by 0 bases and J by 1 base, with 7 bases between. The V gene's germline CDR1 is LNHNV and CDR2 YYDKDF (reference sequence). DNA for the CDR3: TGTGCCACCAGCAGAGATCGGGTATCCTACGAGCAGTACTTC. Its translation: CATSRDRVSYEQYF.

The chain joins TRBV4-2 to TRBJ1-1; 11 nucleotides match TRBD1. Trimming took 4 bases from V and 10 from J; bases not matched to a gene: 8. This CDR3 comprises 14 residues. Per the germline V gene, CDR1 is LGHNA and CDR2 is YNFKEQ. For the CDR3, the DNA is TGTGCCAGCAGCCCGAGCCGGGGACAGGGGGTAGCTTTCTTT. Amino acid sequence: CASSPSRGQGVAFF.

The rearrangement joins TRBV5-6 to TRBJ1-1; D not resolved. The CDR3 is made up of 16 amino acids. The germline gives CDR1 SGHDT, CDR2 YYEEEE. Trimming removed 4 bases from V and 1 base from J, with 17 bases in between. CDR3 residues: CASSPGEYGPNTEAFF. The CDR3 nucleotides are TGTGCCAGCAGCCCGGGAGAGTACGGACCGAACACTGAAGCTTTCTTT.

The chain is built from TRBV19 and TRBJ2-1; possibly TRBD1 or TRBD2 for D (5 bases each). The CDR3 sequence is 14 residues long. Germline-derived CDR1 and CDR2 are LNHDA and SQIVND (reference sequence). The V end lost 5 bases, the J end lost 10 bases, and 18 bases lay between the germline ends. The CDR3 DNA is TGTGCCAGTAGTCCCCGGGCTTCGAGGGGCGAGCAGTTCTTC. As protein: CASSPRASRGEQFF.

The chain recombines TRBV18 with TRBJ1-2; possible D gene TRBD1, 5 bases. This CDR3 is 15 amino acids long. CDR1 is KGHSH, CDR2 LQKENI, per germline. Trimming pared 2 bases from V and 8 bases from J, leaving 18 bases between. The CDR3 DNA reads as TGTGCCAGCTCACCAAGTCCTAGACAGAAATCCGGCTACACCTTC. This sequence encodes CASSPSPRQKSGYTF.

In this sample, this clonotype turned up a few times. This chain joins TRBV3-1 and TRBJ1-5, with a tentative D call TRBD1 (6 bases). The germline V gene has CDR1 LGHDT and CDR2 YNNKEL (reference sequence). The V end lost 4 bases, the J end lost 3 bases, and 10 bases lay between the germline ends. The length of the CDR3 is 14 residues. The CDR3 loop reads CASSPRQANQPQHF. The CDR3, as DNA: TGTGCCAGCAGCCCCCGACAGGCCAATCAGCCCCAGCATTTT.

This rearrangement joins TRBV19 to TRBJ2-1, with a tentative D call TRBD2 (6 bases). With 7 bases removed from V and 7 bases from J, the gap between germline ends came to 14 bases. Germline values: CDR1 LNHDA, CDR2 SQIVND (reference sequence). The CDR3 contains 13 residues. The CDR3 protein is CASKAQTRNEQFF. CDR3 DNA sequence: TGTGCCAGTAAAGCCCAGACTAGGAATGAGCAGTTCTTC. The full variable domain, rest sourced from reference TRBV19 and TRBJ2-1, is DGGITQSPKYLFRKEGQNVTLSCEQNLNHDAMYWYRQDPGQGLRLIYYSQIVNDFQKGDIAEGYSVSREKKESFPLTVTSAQKNPTAFYLCASKAQTRNEQFFGPGTRLTVL.

The V gene is TRBV2, the J gene TRBJ2-5; TRBD2 is a possible D gene (6 bases). Germline CDR1 reads SNHLY; CDR2 reads FYNNEI. CDR3 size: 14 residues. V lost 6 bases and J lost 0, with 11 bases in between. Here the CDR3 reads CASRGKRDQETQYF. CDR3 bases: TGTGCCAGCAGGGGAAAGCGGGACCAAGAGACCCAGTACTTC. The full variable domain, rest sourced from reference TRBV2 and TRBJ2-5, is EPEVTQTPSHQVTQMGQEVILRCVPISNHLYFYWYRQILGQKVEFLVSFYNNEISEKSEIFDDQFSVERPDGSNFTLKIRSTKLEDSAMYFCASRGKRDQETQYFGPGTRLLVL.

This clonotype was picked up a small number of times. This sequence joins TRBV24-1 and TRBJ2-7, with D perhaps TRBD2 (5 bases). The CDR3 length is 14 residues. V lost 7 bases to trimming and J lost 5 bases, with 17 bases between them. Looked up from germline, CDR1 is KGHDR and CDR2 is SFDVKD. This CDR3 reads CATRRGIGNHEQYF. The CDR3 DNA reads as TGTGCCACCAGGAGAGGGATAGGGAATCACGAGCAGTACTTC.

This clonotype was picked up one time. This chain joins TRBV28 and TRBJ1-6, with D hard to call. Per the germline V gene, CDR1 is MDHEN and CDR2 is SYDVKM. The CDR3 contains 14 residues. Trimming pared 2 bases from V and 7 bases from J, leaving 9 bases between. The CDR3, as DNA: TGTGCCAGCAGTTTACTGGGAGGGAATTCACCCCTCCACTTT. Protein: CASSLLGGNSPLHF.

V usage is TRBV20-1 and J usage is TRBJ1-6; tentative D call: TRBD1 (5 bases). V was trimmed by 3 bases and J by 4 bases, leaving 16 bases between them. Per germline, CDR1 DFQATT and CDR2 SNEGSKA (reference sequence). The CDR3 is 16 residues long. CDR3 DNA: TGCAGTGCTAGCAAGACAGTCAAGGGGTATAATTCACCCCTCCACTTT. Its translation is CSASKTVKGYNSPLHF.